This T cell receptor (beta chain) was obtained from a study of cytomegalovirus exposure and HLA in healthy donors. Points from the study as a whole: TCR beta sequences reportedly predicted the HLA-A and HLA-B alleles of most subjects accurately.

As regards this clone: Antigen specificity is unknown. One end of the junction fails to match germline, which may point to a read error.

This CDR3 spans 15 amino acids. In germline, CDR1 is SGHNT, CDR2 YYREEE (reference sequence). Primers: 60 Vbeta forward and 13 Jbeta reverse. The table came from immunoSEQ multiplex PCR; TCRdb's copy has only in-frame clones and leaves some out. The sample holds hundreds of thousands of clones; approximately 80% are singletons and the top ten take 1.3% to 1.5%. The clonotype originates from a girl aged 10 to 17 in good health and CMV-seronegative. The sequencing input was PBMCs. The gene calls are TRBV5-4 and TRBJ1-1, with a tentative D call TRBD1 (6 bases). Here the CDR3 reads CAGSLGGQMNTEAFF. CDR3 nucleotide sequence: TGTGCCGGCAGCTTGGGAGGACAGATGAACACTGAAGCTTTCTTT.